The rows below give T cell receptor beta chains drawn from one sample of a study of cytomegalovirus exposure and HLA in healthy donors. The data were produced by immunoSEQ multiplex PCR, yet TCRdb's version contains in-frame clones alone and is incomplete. This table holds 200,000 to 250,000 clones, about 70% found once. Material for sequencing was PBMCs. These receptors all come from a woman younger than 45 in good health and CMV-seronegative. Both conserved end residues are part of each CDR3. The order of the fields is D gene, V gene, J gene, clone size, CDR3 protein, CDR3 DNA. The D gene is left open where the match is weak. Rows give clone size only sometimes, using once, few, many, or a class for an expanded clone.

d_gene: -
v_gene: TRBV6-6
j_gene: TRBJ1-4
abundance: few
CDR3aa: CASSYSSGVNEKLFF
CDR3nt: TGTGCCAGCAGTTACTCATCAGGGGTTAATGAAAAACTGTTTTTT

d_gene: TRBD2
v_gene: TRBV9
j_gene: TRBJ2-3
abundance: once
CDR3aa: CASSVENVGLAGGPRGQYF
CDR3nt: TGTGCCAGCAGCGTAGAGAATGTTGGGCTAGCGGGAGGCCCCCGGGGGCAGTATTTT

d_gene: -
v_gene: TRBV30
j_gene: TRBJ1-6
abundance: -
CDR3aa: CAWSDSCNSPLHF
CDR3nt: TGTGCCTGGAGTGATAGCTGCAATTCACCCCTCCACTTT

d_gene: -
v_gene: TRBV19
j_gene: TRBJ1-5
abundance: once
CDR3aa: CASSVRQNSNQPQHF
CDR3nt: TGTGCCAGTAGTGTTCGACAGAATAGCAATCAGCCCCAGCATTTT

d_gene: -
v_gene: TRBV19
j_gene: TRBJ2-3
abundance: -
CDR3aa: CASGGRGTDTQYF
CDR3nt: TGTGCCAGTGGGGGCCGTGGCACAGATACGCAGTATTTT

d_gene: -
v_gene: TRBV7-9
j_gene: TRBJ2-7
abundance: -
CDR3aa: CASSPSRQGYEQYF
CDR3nt: TGTGCCAGCAGCCCTTCCCGCCAGGGCTACGAGCAGTACTTC

d_gene: TRBD1
v_gene: TRBV30
j_gene: TRBJ1-5
abundance: -
CDR3aa: CACEQGLDQPQHF
CDR3nt: TGTGCCTGTGAACAGGGGCTCGATCAGCCCCAGCATTTT

d_gene: -
v_gene: TRBV7-3
j_gene: TRBJ1-6
abundance: few
CDR3aa: CASSFSTAASPLHF
CDR3nt: TGTGCCAGCAGCTTTAGCACCGCGGCCTCACCCCTCCACTTT

d_gene: TRBD1
v_gene: TRBV30
j_gene: TRBJ1-4
abundance: once
CDR3aa: CAWSPKTGGTEKLFF
CDR3nt: TGTGCCTGGAGTCCCAAGACAGGGGGTACCGAAAAACTGTTTTTT

d_gene: -
v_gene: TRBV29-1
j_gene: TRBJ2-3
abundance: -
CDR3aa: CSVGLAPDTQYF
CDR3nt: TGCAGCGTTGGGCTAGCACCAGATACGCAGTATTTT

d_gene: -
v_gene: TRBV4-1
j_gene: TRBJ2-7
abundance: few
CDR3aa: CASSQDIPPYEQYF
CDR3nt: TGCGCCAGCAGCCAAGATATCCCTCCCTACGAGCAGTACTTC

d_gene: -
v_gene: TRBV6-1
j_gene: TRBJ1-2
abundance: -
CDR3aa: CASSVDSFGGYTF
CDR3nt: TGTGCCAGCAGCGTGGACAGTTTCGGTGGCTACACCTTC

d_gene: -
v_gene: TRBV19
j_gene: TRBJ1-1
abundance: -
CDR3aa: CASSISGHMNTEAFF
CDR3nt: TGTGCCAGTAGTATATCGGGACACATGAACACTGAAGCTTTCTTT

d_gene: -
v_gene: TRBV14
j_gene: TRBJ1-4
abundance: -
CDR3aa: CASSQSRNEKLFF
CDR3nt: TGTGCCAGCAGCCAGTCCAGAAATGAAAAACTGTTTTTT

d_gene: -
v_gene: TRBV9
j_gene: TRBJ2-2
abundance: -
CDR3aa: CASSLIDGELFF
CDR3nt: TGTGCCAGCAGCCTTATAGACGGGGAGCTGTTTTTT

d_gene: TRBD1
v_gene: TRBV19
j_gene: TRBJ1-6
abundance: -
CDR3aa: CASSDRSGTGASSYNSPLHF
CDR3nt: TGTGCCAGTAGCGATAGATCCGGGACAGGGGCGAGCTCCTATAATTCACCCCTCCACTTT

d_gene: -
v_gene: TRBV7-6
j_gene: TRBJ1-4
abundance: few
CDR3aa: CASSLARGGEKLFF
CDR3nt: TGTGCCAGCAGCCTTGCCAGGGGTGGGGAAAAACTGTTTTTT

d_gene: TRBD2
v_gene: TRBV5-6
j_gene: TRBJ2-7
abundance: few
CDR3aa: CASSLTSGRSEQYF
CDR3nt: TGTGCCAGCAGCCTCACTAGCGGGAGGTCCGAGCAGTACTTC